The subject of this entry is one TCR beta chain. The data derive from a study of T-cell reconstitution after alpha-beta-depleted transplantation in children. Unique molecular identifiers were incorporated into the prepared TCRbeta library. TCRdb re-called the PCR reads with MiXCR, one entry per CDR3 protein. The sample yields about 420,000 distinct CDR3 sequences, approximately 10% seen once. The ends were cut back, 1 base at V and 6 bases at J, with 22 bases in the middle. The CDR3 has 18 residues. Germline assignment: CDR1 SGHVS and CDR2 FQNEAQ. This TCR came from a human donor who donated a stem cell graft to a child with acute myeloid leukemia. The chain joins TRBV7-8 to TRBJ2-1; D uncertain. The material sequenced was PBMCs from the stem cell graft donor, taken from the stem cell graft. DNA of the CDR3: TGTGCCAGCAGCTTAGTTTTTAGGGTTCAGAAAGAGCCCAATGAGCAGTTCTTC. Amino acid sequence: CASSLVFRVQKEPNEQFF.